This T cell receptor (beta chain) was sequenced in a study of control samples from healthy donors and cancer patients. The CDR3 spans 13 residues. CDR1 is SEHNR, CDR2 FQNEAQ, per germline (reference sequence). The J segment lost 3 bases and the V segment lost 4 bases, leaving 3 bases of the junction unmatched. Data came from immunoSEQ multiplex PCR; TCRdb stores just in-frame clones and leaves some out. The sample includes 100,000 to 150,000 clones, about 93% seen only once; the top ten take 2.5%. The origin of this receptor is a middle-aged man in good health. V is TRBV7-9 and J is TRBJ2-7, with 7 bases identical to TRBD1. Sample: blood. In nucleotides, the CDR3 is TGTGCCAGCAGCTACGGGACAGTCTACGAGCAGTACTTC. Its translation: CASSYGTVYEQYF.